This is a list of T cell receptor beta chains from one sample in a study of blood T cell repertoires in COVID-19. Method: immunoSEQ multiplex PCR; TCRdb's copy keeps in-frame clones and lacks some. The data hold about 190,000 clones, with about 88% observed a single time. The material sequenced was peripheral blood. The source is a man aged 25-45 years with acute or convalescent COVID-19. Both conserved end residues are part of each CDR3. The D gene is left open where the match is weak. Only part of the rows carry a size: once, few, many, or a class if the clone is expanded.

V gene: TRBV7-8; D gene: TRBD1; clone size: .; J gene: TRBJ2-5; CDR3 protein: CASRHYGTAAQETQYF; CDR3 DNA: TGTGCCAGCCGCCACTACGGGACAGCAGCCCAAGAGACCCAGTACTTC
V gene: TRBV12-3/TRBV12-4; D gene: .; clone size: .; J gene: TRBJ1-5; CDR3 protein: CASSRQPNQPQHF; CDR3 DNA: TGTGCCAGCAGTCGACAGCCTAATCAGCCCCAGCATTTT
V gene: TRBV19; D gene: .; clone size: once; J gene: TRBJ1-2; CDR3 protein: CASSITGFLHF; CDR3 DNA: TGTGCCAGTAGTATTACAGGGTTTCTCCACTTC
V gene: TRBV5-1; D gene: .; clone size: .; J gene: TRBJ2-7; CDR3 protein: CASSTTYEQYF; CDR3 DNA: TGCGCCAGCAGCACTACCTACGAGCAGTACTTC
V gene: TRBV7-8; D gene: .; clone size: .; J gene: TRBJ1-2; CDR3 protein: CASSLDSNYGYTF; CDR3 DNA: TGTGCCAGCAGCTTGGACTCCAACTATGGCTACACCTTC
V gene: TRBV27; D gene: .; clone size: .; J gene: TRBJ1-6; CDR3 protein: CASGLDYNSPLHF; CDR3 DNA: TGTGCCAGCGGGCTCGACTATAATTCACCCCTCCACTTT
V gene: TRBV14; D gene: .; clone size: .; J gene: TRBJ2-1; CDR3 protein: CASSLPASQGRKYNEQFF; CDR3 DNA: TGTGCCAGCAGCCTCCCCGCTAGTCAAGGTCGGAAATACAATGAGCAGTTCTTC
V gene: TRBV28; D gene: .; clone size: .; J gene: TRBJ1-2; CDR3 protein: CASSTGNYGYTF; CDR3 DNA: TGTGCCAGCAGTACAGGAAACTATGGCTACACCTTC
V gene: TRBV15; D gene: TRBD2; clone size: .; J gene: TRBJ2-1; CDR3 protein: CATSRVTSGGQQFF; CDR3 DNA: TGTGCCACCAGCAGAGTAACTAGCGGGGGACAGCAGTTCTTC
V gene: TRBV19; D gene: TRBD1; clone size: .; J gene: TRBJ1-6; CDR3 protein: CASTTTGPNSPLHF; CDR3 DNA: TGTGCCAGTACTACGACAGGGCCTAATTCACCCCTCCACTTT
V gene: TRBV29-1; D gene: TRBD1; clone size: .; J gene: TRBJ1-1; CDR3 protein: CSGRTGAENTEAFF; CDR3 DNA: TGCAGCGGCCGGACAGGGGCGGAGAACACTGAAGCTTTCTTT
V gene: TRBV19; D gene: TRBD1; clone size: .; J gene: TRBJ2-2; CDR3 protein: CASSRRTGPWTGELFF; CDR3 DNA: TGTGCCAGTAGTAGACGGACAGGGCCTTGGACCGGGGAGCTGTTTTTT
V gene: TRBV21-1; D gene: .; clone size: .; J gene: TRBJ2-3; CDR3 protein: CALVGGDYGTDTQYF; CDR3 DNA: TGTGCCTTAGTAGGGGGGGACTACGGCACAGATACGCAGTATTTT
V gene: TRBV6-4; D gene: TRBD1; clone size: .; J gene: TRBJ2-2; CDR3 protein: CASSPGQGHTGELFF; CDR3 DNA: TGTGCCAGCAGTCCAGGACAGGGCCACACCGGGGAGCTGTTTTTT
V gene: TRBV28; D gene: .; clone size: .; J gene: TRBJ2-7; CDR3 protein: CASSRTNFDEQYF; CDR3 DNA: TGTGCCAGCAGCAGAACAAATTTCGACGAGCAGTACTTC
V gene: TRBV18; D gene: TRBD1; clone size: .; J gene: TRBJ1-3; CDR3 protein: CASSLNSGGSGNTIYF; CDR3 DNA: TGTGCCAGCTCACTGAATTCAGGGGGCTCTGGAAACACCATATATTTT
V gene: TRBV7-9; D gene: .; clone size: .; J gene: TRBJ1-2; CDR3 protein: CASSLVRQGYGYTF; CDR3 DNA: TGTGCCAGCAGCTTAGTAAGGCAGGGGTATGGCTACACCTTC
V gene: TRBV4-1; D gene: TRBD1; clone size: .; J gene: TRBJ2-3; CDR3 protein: CASSHGRDRGRSDTQYF; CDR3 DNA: TGCGCCAGCAGCCACGGACGGGACAGGGGTCGTTCAGATACGCAGTATTTT
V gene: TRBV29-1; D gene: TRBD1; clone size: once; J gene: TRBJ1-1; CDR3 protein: CSVAGQGGVNTEAFF; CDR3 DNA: TGCAGCGTTGCGGGACAGGGTGGAGTGAACACTGAAGCTTTCTTT
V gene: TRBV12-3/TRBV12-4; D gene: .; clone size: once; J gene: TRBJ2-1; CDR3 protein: CASTRDTEQFF; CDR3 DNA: TGTGCCAGCACCAGGGACACGGAGCAGTTCTTC
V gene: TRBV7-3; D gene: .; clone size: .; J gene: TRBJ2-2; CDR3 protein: CASSHQTVNTGELFF; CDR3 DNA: TGTGCCAGCAGCCACCAGACAGTCAACACCGGGGAGCTGTTTTTT
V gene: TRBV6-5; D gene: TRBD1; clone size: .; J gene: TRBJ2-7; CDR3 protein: CASSRDSYEQYF; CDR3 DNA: TGTGCCAGCAGTCGGGACAGTTACGAGCAGTACTTC
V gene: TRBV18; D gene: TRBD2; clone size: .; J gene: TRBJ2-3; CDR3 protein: CASSLAGGPDTQYF; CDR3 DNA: TGTGCCAGCTCACTAGCGGGGGGCCCAGATACGCAGTATTTT
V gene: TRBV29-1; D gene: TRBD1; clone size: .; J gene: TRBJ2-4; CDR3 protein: CSVQPWDSENKNIQYF; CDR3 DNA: TGCAGCGTACAACCTTGGGACAGCGAAAACAAAAACATTCAGTACTTC
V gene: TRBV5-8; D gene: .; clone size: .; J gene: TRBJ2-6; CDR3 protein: CASSSGWGVTTVLTF; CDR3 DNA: TGTGCCAGCAGCTCCGGATGGGGGGTGACAACCGTCCTGACTTTC
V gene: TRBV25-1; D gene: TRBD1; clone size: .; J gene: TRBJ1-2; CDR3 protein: CASSEYGTGAGWYGYTF; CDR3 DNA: TGTGCCAGCAGTGAATATGGGACAGGGGCAGGATGGTATGGCTACACCTTC
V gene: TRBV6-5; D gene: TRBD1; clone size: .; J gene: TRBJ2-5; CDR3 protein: CASGRDRGETQYF; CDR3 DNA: TGTGCCAGCGGACGGGACAGGGGTGAGACCCAGTACTTC
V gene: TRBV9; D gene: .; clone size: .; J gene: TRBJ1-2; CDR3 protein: CASSVAGPVGLINYGYTF; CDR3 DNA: TGTGCCAGCAGCGTAGCTGGCCCGGTGGGACTGATTAACTATGGCTACACCTTC
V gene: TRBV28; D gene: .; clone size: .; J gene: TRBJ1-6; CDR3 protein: CASSSHNSPLHF; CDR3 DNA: TGTGCCAGCAGTTCTCATAATTCACCCCTCCACTTT
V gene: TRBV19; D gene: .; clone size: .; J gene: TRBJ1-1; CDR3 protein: CASRGDIYYEAFF; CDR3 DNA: TGTGCCAGTAGGGGGGACATATACTATGAAGCTTTCTTT
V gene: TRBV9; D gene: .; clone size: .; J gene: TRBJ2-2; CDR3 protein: CASSVGPHGELFF; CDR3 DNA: TGTGCCAGCAGCGTAGGGCCGCACGGGGAGCTGTTTTTT
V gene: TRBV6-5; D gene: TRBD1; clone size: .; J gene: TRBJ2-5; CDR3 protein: CASSYLGQGRETQYF; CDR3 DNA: TGTGCCAGCAGTTACTTGGGACAGGGCAGGGAGACCCAGTACTTC
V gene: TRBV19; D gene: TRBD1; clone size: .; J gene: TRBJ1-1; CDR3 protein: CASSLPQGGTEAFF; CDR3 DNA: TGTGCCAGTAGCCTGCCCCAGGGGGGCACTGAAGCTTTCTTT
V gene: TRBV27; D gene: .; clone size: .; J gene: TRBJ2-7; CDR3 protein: CASSITATLSSYEQYF; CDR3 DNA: TGTGCCAGCAGTATTACAGCTACACTCAGCTCCTACGAGCAGTACTTC
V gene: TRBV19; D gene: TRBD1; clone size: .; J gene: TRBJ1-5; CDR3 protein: CASKRDSELSNQPQHF; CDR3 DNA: TGTGCCAGTAAGAGGGACAGCGAACTTAGCAATCAGCCCCAGCATTTT
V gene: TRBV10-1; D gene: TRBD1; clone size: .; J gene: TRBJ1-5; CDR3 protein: CANHDRDRLGQPQHF; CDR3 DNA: TGCGCCAACCACGACCGGGACAGACTGGGTCAGCCCCAGCATTTT
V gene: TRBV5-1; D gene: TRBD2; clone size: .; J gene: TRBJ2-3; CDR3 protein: CASSPSLAGGTDTQYF; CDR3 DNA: TGCGCCAGCAGCCCAAGTTTAGCGGGGGGCACAGATACGCAGTATTTT
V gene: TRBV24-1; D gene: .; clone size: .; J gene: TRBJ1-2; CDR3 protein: CATSASPWGEGYTF; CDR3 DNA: TGTGCCACCAGTGCCTCCCCGTGGGGCGAAGGCTACACCTTC
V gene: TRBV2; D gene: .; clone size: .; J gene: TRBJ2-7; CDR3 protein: CASSSRQATYEQYF; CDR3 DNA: TGTGCCAGCAGTTCACGGCAGGCAACCTACGAGCAGTACTTC
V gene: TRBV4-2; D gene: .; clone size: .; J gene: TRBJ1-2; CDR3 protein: CASSHGGGRGGYTF; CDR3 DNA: TGTGCCAGCAGCCATGGGGGAGGAAGAGGTGGCTACACCTTC
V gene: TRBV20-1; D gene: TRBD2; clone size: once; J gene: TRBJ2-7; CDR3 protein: CSASTGLGGYEQYF; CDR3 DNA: TGCAGTGCTAGTACGGGACTAGGGGGCTACGAGCAGTACTTC
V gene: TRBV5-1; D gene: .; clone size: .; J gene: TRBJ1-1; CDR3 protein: CASSQGAYANTEAFF; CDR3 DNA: TGCGCCAGCAGCCAAGGGGCGTACGCGAACACTGAAGCTTTCTTT
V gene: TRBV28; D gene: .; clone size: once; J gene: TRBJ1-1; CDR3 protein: CASITPGTEAFF; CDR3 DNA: TGTGCCAGCATCACCCCCGGCACTGAAGCTTTCTTT
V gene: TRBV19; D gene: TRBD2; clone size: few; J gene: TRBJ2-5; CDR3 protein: CASSLRTSGLPGTQYF; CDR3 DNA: TGTGCCAGTAGCCTGCGGACTAGCGGCCTGCCGGGGACCCAGTACTTC
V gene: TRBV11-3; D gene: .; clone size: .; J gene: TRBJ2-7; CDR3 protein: CASSKQAGQHYEQYF; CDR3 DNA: TGTGCCAGCAGCAAACAGGCCGGACAGCACTACGAGCAGTACTTC
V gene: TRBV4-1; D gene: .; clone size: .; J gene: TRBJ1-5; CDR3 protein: CASSPPQANQPQHF; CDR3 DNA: TGCGCCAGCAGCCCCCCACAGGCTAATCAGCCCCAGCATTTT
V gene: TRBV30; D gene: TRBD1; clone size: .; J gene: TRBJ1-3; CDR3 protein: CAWGTGTDLNTIYF; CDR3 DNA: TGTGCCTGGGGTACCGGGACAGACCTAAACACCATATATTTT
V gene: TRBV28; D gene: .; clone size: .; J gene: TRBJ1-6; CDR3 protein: CASSLSGGSYNSPLHF; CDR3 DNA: TGTGCCAGCAGTTTATCGGGGGGATCCTATAATTCACCCCTCCACTTT
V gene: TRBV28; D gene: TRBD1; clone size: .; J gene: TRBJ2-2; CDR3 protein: CASSRGTGASLGELFF; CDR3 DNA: TGTGCCAGCAGTCGCGGGACAGGGGCGTCCTTAGGGGAGCTGTTTTTT
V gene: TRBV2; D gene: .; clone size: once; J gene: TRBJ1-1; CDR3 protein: CASSKGEGTEAFF; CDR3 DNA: TGTGCCAGCAGTAAGGGGGAAGGAACTGAAGCTTTCTTT
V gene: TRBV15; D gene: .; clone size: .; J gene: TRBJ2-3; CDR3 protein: CATSRDWAGLSTDTQYF; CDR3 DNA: TGTGCCACCAGCAGAGATTGGGCGGGTTTAAGCACAGATACGCAGTATTTT
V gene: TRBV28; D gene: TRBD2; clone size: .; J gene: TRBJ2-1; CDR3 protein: CASLAGSGNEQFF; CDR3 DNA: TGTGCCAGCTTAGCGGGATCGGGCAATGAGCAGTTCTTC
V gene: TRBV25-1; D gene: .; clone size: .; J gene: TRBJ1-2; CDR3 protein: CASSEYQSSYYTF; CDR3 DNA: TGTGCCAGCAGTGAATATCAATCCAGTTACTACACCTTC